This T cell receptor beta chain was observed in a study of blood T cells in healthy people across ages. Together with a sample-barcoded 5' primer, a J-beta primer mix was included in a second PCR lasting about 7 to 11 cycles. TCRdb reprocessed the 5' RACE reads with MiXCR, giving one entry per CDR3 protein. The sample has some 670,000 distinct CDR3 sequences, over 40% seen once. The CDR3 consists of 13 residues. Germline values: CDR1 DFQATT, CDR2 SNEGSKA (reference sequence). V lost 3 bases, J lost 1 base, and 8 bases lay in between. This clonotype has just a few counts. No antigen is known for it. The amount of total RNA extracted per sample was at least 5.5 micrograms. Broader study findings: Older age coincided with a roughly linear decline in TCR beta diversity per million T cells.

The sequencing input was blood. The TCR comes from a woman of 80 years or more in good health. The chain uses TRBV20-1 and TRBJ2-3; unclear D gene. The CDR3 DNA sequence: TGCAGTGCTAGTGGGCAGGGCACAGATACGCAGTATTTT. It is translated as CSASGQGTDTQYF.